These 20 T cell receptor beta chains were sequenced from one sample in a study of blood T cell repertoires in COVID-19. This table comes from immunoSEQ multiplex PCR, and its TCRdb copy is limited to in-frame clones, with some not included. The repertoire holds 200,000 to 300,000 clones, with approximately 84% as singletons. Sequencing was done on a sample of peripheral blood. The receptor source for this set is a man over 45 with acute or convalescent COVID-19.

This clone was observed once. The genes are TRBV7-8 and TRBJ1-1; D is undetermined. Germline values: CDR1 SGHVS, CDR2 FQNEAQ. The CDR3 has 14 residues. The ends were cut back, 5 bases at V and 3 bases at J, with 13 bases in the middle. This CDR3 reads CASSTFGRDTEAFF. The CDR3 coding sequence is TGTGCCAGCAGCACCTTTGGGAGAGACACTGAAGCTTTCTTT.

The CDR3 sequence: CASSQDPDGGGSEKLFF. CDR3 in DNA: TGCGCCAGCAGCCAAGACCCCGACGGGGGCGGGAGTGAAAAACTGTTTTTT. The V call is TRBV4-1, the J call TRBJ1-4, with D tentatively TRBD1 (6 bases). The CDR3 totals 17 residues. Germline values: CDR1 MGHRA, CDR2 YSYEKL. V was clipped by 0 bases and J by 7 bases, with 18 bases between them.

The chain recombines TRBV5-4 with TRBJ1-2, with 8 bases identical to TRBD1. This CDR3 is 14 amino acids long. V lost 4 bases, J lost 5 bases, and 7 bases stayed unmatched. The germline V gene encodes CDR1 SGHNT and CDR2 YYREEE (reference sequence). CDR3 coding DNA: TGTGCCAGCAGCCCGGACAGGGAAGTTTATGGCTACACCTTC. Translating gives CASSPDREVYGYTF.

The CDR3 sequence: CASTGTSGIVSYNEQFF. CDR3 DNA: TGTGCCAGCACCGGGACTAGCGGGATTGTGTCCTACAATGAGCAGTTCTTC. V and J are TRBV3-1 (or the pseudogene TRBV3-2) and TRBJ2-1; 13 nucleotides line up with TRBD2. After removal of 7 bases from V and 1 base from J, the junction contained 7 bases not matched to a gene. There are 17 residues in the CDR3. Germline V gives CDR1 LGHDT, CDR2 YNNKEL (reference sequence).

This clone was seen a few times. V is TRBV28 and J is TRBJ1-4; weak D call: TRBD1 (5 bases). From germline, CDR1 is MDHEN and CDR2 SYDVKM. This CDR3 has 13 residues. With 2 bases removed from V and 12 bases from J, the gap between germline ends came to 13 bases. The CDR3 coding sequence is TGTGCCAGCAGTTTAATCAGGGAATCGGAACTGTTTTTT. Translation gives CASSLIRESELFF.

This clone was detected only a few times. The CDR3 reads CASSFRTGEYGYTF. CDR3 nucleotides: TGTGCCAGCAGCTTCCGGACAGGGGAGTATGGCTACACCTTC. J is TRBJ1-2 and V is TRBV5-4; 9 nucleotides line up with TRBD1. J gave up 5 bases and V 2 bases, and 4 bases lay outside the gene matches. The CDR3 sequence is 14 residues long. The germline gives CDR1 SGHNT, CDR2 YYREEE (reference sequence).

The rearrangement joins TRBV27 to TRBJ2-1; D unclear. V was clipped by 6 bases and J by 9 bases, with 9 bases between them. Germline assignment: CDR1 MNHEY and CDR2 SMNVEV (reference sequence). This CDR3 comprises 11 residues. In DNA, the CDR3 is TGTGCCAGCAGCCAAGGAGCTGAGCAGTTCTTC. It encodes CASSQGAEQFF.

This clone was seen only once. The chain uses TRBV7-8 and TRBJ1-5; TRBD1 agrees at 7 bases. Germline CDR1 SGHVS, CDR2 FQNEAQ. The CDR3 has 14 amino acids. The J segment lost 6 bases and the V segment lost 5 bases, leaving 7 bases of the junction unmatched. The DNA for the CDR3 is TGTGCCAGCAGCCCCGGACAGGTTCCTCAGCCCCAGCATTTT. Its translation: CASSPGQVPQPQHF.

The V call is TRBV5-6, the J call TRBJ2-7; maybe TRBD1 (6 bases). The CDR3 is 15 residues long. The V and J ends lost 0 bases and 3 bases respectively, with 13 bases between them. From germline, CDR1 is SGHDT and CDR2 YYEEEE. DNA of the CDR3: TGTGCCAGCAGCTTGGCCGACAGGTCGAGCTACGAGCAGTACTTC. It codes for CASSLADRSSYEQYF.

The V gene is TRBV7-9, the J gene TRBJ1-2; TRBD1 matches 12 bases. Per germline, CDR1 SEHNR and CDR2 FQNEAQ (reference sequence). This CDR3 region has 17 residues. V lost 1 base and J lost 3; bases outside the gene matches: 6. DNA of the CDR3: TGTGCCAGCAGCTTAGTGGGACAGGGGGCGTCGGACTATGGCTACACCTTC. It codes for CASSLVGQGASDYGYTF.

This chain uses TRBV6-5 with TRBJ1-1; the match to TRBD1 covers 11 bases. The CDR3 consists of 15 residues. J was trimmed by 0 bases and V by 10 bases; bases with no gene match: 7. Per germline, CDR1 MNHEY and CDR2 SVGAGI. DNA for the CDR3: TGTGCCATCTGGGACAGGGGGGGCATGAACACTGAAGCTTTCTTT. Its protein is CAIWDRGGMNTEAFF.

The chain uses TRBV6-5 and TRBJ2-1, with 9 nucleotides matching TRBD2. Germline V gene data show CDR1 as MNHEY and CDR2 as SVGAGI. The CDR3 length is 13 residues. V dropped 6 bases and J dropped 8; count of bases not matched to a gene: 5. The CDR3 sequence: CASRGLAGHEQFF. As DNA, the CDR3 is TGTGCCAGCAGGGGACTAGCAGGCCATGAGCAGTTCTTC.

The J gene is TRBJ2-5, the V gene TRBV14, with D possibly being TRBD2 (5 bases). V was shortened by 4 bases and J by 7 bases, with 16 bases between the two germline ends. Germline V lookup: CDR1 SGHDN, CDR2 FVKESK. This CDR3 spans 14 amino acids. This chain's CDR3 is CASSLGGGRGTQYF. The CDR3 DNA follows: TGTGCCAGCAGCCTAGGCGGTGGTCGGGGGACCCAGTACTTC.

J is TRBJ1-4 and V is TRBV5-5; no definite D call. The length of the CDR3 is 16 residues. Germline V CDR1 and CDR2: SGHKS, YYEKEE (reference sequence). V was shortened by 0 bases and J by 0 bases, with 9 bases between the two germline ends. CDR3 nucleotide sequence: TGTGCCAGCAGCTTGGATAGATCTGCAACTAATGAAAAACTGTTTTTT. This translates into CASSLDRSATNEKLFF.

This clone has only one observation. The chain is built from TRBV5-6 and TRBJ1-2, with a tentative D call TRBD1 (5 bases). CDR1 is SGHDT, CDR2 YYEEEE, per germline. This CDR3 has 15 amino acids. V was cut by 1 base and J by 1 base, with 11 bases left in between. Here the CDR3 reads CASSLQGTFNYGYTF. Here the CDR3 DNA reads TGTGCCAGCAGCTTGCAGGGAACATTTAACTATGGCTACACCTTC.

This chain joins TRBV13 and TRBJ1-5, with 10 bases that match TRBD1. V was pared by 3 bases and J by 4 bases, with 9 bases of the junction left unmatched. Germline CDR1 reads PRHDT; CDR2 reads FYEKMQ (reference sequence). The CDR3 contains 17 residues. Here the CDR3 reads CASSFNNMGQGNQPQHF. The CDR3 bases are TGTGCCAGCAGCTTCAACAACATGGGACAGGGGAATCAGCCCCAGCATTTT.

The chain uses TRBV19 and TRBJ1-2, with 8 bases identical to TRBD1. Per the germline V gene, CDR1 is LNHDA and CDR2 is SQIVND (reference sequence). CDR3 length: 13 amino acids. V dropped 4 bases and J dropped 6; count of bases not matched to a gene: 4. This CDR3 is CASSRTGWDGYTF. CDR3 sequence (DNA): TGTGCCAGTAGTAGGACAGGGTGGGATGGCTACACCTTC. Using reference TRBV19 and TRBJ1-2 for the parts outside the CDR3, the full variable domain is DGGITQSPKYLFRKEGQNVTLSCEQNLNHDAMYWYRQDPGQGLRLIYYSQIVNDFQKGDIAEGYSVSREKKESFPLTVTSAQKNPTAFYLCASSRTGWDGYTFGSGTRLTVV.

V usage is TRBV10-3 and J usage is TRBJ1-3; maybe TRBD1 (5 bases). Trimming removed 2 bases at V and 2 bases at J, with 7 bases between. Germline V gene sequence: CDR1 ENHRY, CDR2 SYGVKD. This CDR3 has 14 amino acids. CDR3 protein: CAISEVGAGNTIYF. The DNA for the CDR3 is TGTGCCATCAGTGAGGTAGGGGCTGGAAACACCATATATTTT.

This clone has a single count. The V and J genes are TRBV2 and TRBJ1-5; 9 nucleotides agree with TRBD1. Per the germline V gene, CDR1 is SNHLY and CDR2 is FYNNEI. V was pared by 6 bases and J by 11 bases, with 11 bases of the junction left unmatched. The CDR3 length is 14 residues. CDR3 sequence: CASRSGQGSGAQHF. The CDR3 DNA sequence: TGTGCCAGCAGATCGGGACAGGGATCGGGTGCCCAGCATTTT.

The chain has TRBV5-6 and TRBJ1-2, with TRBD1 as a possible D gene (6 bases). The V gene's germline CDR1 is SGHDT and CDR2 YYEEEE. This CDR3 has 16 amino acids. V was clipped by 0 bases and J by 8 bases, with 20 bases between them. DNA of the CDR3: TGTGCCAGCAGCTTGGGGCCTTGGGCAGGGGCCGGGGGCTACACCTTC. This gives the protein CASSLGPWAGAGGYTF.